The rows below give T cell receptor beta chains drawn from one sample of a study of T cells in Graves' hyperthyroidism and ophthalmopathy. TCRdb re-derived calls from the multiplex PCR reads in MiXCR, one entry per CDR3 protein. The data show more than 300,000 distinct CDR3 sequences, 11% to 15% seen once. The sample comprised blood. The source is a woman aged 60-75 years with Graves' hyperthyroidism. Both conserved end residues are part of each CDR3. D genes are given only for firm matches. Clone size is not always given. Where it is, it says once, few, many or a class for expanded clones.

j_call d_call clone_size v_call cdr3_nt cdr3_aa
TRBJ2-5 - few TRBV9 TGTGCCAGCAGCGGGGATAGGGGCGGACGGCGAGAGACCCAGTACTTC CASSGDRGGRRETQYF
TRBJ1-1 TRBD1 many TRBV5-1 TGCGCCAGCAGCCTGGAGGACAGGGGGGCGGCTTTCTTT CASSLEDRGAAFF
TRBJ2-3 - - TRBV27 TGTGCCAGCAGTTTATTCCCAGGGGACCTCACAGATACGCAGTATTTT CASSLFPGDLTDTQYF
TRBJ2-7 - - TRBV6-1 TGTGCCAGCAACCCTCGAGGTGGGGTTTTTTCCACCTACGAGCAGTACTTC CASNPRGGVFSTYEQYF
TRBJ2-5 - many TRBV5-1 TGCGCCAGCAGGAGGGGGATAGGAGTTCAAGAGACCCAGTACTTC CASRRGIGVQETQYF
TRBJ1-2 TRBD1 many TRBV3-1 TGTGCCAGCAGCCCCCGCAGGGGGTATGGCTACACCTTC CASSPRRGYGYTF
TRBJ1-2 - many TRBV7-9 TGTGCCTCACGACCGTTCTATGGCTACACCTTC CASRPFYGYTF
TRBJ2-7 - many TRBV2 TGTGCCAGCTTTCAGGAACACTCCTACGAGCAGTACTTC CASFQEHSYEQYF
TRBJ2-7 - few TRBV18 TGTGCCAGCTCATCCTTAGGATCTACCGGGACCCCCGGGCAGTACTTC CASSSLGSTGTPGQYF
TRBJ1-1 - many TRBV24-1 TGTGCCACCAGTCGCCCAGGGACAAGGGAAGCTTTCTTT CATSRPGTREAFF
TRBJ2-1 TRBD1 - TRBV28 TGTGCCAGCATGACAGGGGTAAATGAGCAGTTCTTC CASMTGVNEQFF
TRBJ2-7 - - TRBV19 TGTGCCAGTAGTATGTCGCACAGGGTCGACGAGCAGTACTTC CASSMSHRVDEQYF
TRBJ1-5 - - TRBV11-3 TGTGCCAGCAGCGGGGGGGACCATCAGCCCCAGCATTTT CASSGGDHQPQHF
TRBJ2-5 TRBD2 - TRBV27 TGTGCCAGCAGTCCCGGGACTAGCGGATTACAAGAGACCCAGTACTTC CASSPGTSGLQETQYF
TRBJ2-1 TRBD2 many TRBV28 TGTGCCAGCAGTTTACTAGTGACTAGCGGGAGTGGTTCCAATGAGCAGTTCTTC CASSLLVTSGSGSNEQFF
TRBJ1-2 TRBD1 many TRBV24-1 TGTGCCACCAGTGATTTGGGGACAGACTATGGCTACACCTTC CATSDLGTDYGYTF
TRBJ2-2 TRBD2 few TRBV5-1 TGCGCCAGCAGCTTGGACGGACTAGCGCACGGGGAGCTGTTTTTT CASSLDGLAHGELFF
TRBJ2-5 - - TRBV7-9 TGTGCCAGCAGCTTGACCGCGGCCGGGACCCAGTACTTC CASSLTAAGTQYF
TRBJ2-5 - few TRBV20-1 TGCAGTGCTCCTAACAGGGACCAAGAGACCCAGTACTTC CSAPNRDQETQYF
TRBJ2-7 - - TRBV11-3 TGTGCCAGCAGCCCTGCTGGTTTATCCTACGAGCAGTACTTC CASSPAGLSYEQYF
TRBJ1-5 - many TRBV12-3/TRBV12-4 TGTGCCAGCAGTTCCTGGGACGGGAATCAGCCCCAGCATTTT CASSSWDGNQPQHF
TRBJ1-1 - many TRBV9 TGTGCCAGCAGCGAGGGTATTGGGGGAAGGACTGAAGCTTTCTTT CASSEGIGGRTEAFF
TRBJ2-5 - medium-sized TRBV7-9 TGTGCCAGCAGCTTAGCGGATCAAGAGACCCAGTACTTC CASSLADQETQYF
TRBJ1-1 - many TRBV5-1 TGCGCCAGCAGCTTGGTGGGGGGTGAAACTGAAGCTTTCTTT CASSLVGGETEAFF
TRBJ1-5 - many TRBV12-3/TRBV12-4 TGTGCCAGCAGTCTGACAAGGTCGGAGCCCCAGCATTTT CASSLTRSEPQHF
TRBJ1-2 TRBD1 - TRBV4-1 TGCGCCAGCAGCTCCGGGACAGGGCTCCACTATGGCTACACCTTC CASSSGTGLHYGYTF
TRBJ2-5 TRBD2 - TRBV5-1 TGCGCCAGCAGACCAGAGCCGGGGGGAGAGACCCAGTACTTC CASRPEPGGETQYF
TRBJ2-5 TRBD2 many TRBV7-3 TGTGCCAGCAGTGCAGGCTCCGGGAGGGAAGAGACCCAGTACTTC CASSAGSGREETQYF
TRBJ2-1 - many TRBV20-1 TGCAGTGCTAGAGATCTGCCCTACAATGAGCAGTTCTTC CSARDLPYNEQFF
TRBJ2-7 TRBD1 - TRBV18 TGTGCCAGCTCAACAAACAGGGGGCTGAACGAGCAGTACTTC CASSTNRGLNEQYF
TRBJ2-7 - once TRBV24-1 TGTGCCACCAGTGATTTGAGGGGGGGCAAGTACGAGCAGTACTTC CATSDLRGGKYEQYF
TRBJ2-7 - - TRBV5-1 TGCGCCAGCCGAACCAGTGGGGGCTACGAGCAGTACTTC CASRTSGGYEQYF
TRBJ1-1 TRBD1 few TRBV7-6 TGTGCCAGCAGCCCCGATGGACAGGGGACTGAAGCTTTCTTT CASSPDGQGTEAFF
TRBJ2-1 TRBD2 many TRBV11-3 TGTGCCAGCAGCCCCTCAGCGGGAGGGGCGAATGAGCAGTTCTTC CASSPSAGGANEQFF
TRBJ2-1 TRBD1 many TRBV11-2 TGTGCCAGCAGCCAGGGGGTGGGAATCAATGAGCAGTTCTTC CASSQGVGINEQFF
TRBJ1-2 TRBD1 - TRBV5-5 TGTGCCAGCAGCTGGGACAGGTCAACAGATGGCTACACCTTC CASSWDRSTDGYTF
TRBJ2-5 TRBD2 many TRBV20-1 TGCAGTGCTAAGGGTCCTAGCGGTGAGCAAGAGACCCAGTACTTC CSAKGPSGEQETQYF
TRBJ2-2 TRBD2 many TRBV30 TGTGCCTGGGGACTAGCGGGATCGAACACCGGGGAGCTGTTTTTT CAWGLAGSNTGELFF
TRBJ2-3 - many TRBV28 TGTGCCAGCAGTTTAGGGGGCGTGGGCACAGATACGCAGTATTTT CASSLGGVGTDTQYF
TRBJ2-3 TRBD2 - TRBV4-2 TGTGCCAGCAGCCAAGAGGGCGGCGGGGGGACAGATACGCAGTATTTT CASSQEGGGGTDTQYF
TRBJ2-7 TRBD2 few TRBV4-1 TGCGCCAGCAGCCAAGCAACTAGCGGGGCCTACGAGCAGTACTTC CASSQATSGAYEQYF
TRBJ1-2 - - TRBV12-3/TRBV12-4 TGTGCCAGCAGTTACTCCGGGTTGTCCTATGGCTACACCTTC CASSYSGLSYGYTF
TRBJ2-7 TRBD2 many TRBV2 TGTGCCAGCAACGCGGGAGGGGGGGAGCAGTACTTC CASNAGGGEQYF
TRBJ2-7 TRBD1 many TRBV15 TGTGCCACCAGCAGAGGGGGACAGGGCCACGAGCAGTACTTC CATSRGGQGHEQYF
TRBJ2-5 - - TRBV5-1 TGCGCCAGCAGCTTGGTTCCTGACCAAGAGACCCAGTACTTC CASSLVPDQETQYF
TRBJ1-2 - few TRBV4-1 TGCGCCAGCAGTCGGACGGATAACTATGGCTACACCTTC CASSRTDNYGYTF
TRBJ2-2 - many TRBV5-1 TGCGCCAGCAGCTCGGACTCGCCCAACACCGGGGAGCTGTTTTTT CASSSDSPNTGELFF
TRBJ1-3 - many TRBV7-8 TGTGCCAGCAGCTCGTGGACGGGAAACACCATATATTTT CASSSWTGNTIYF
TRBJ1-1 - many TRBV10-2 TGCGCCAGCAGTGTCCAAGGAACCGTGGGTACTGAAGCTTTCTTT CASSVQGTVGTEAFF
TRBJ1-1 TRBD1 many TRBV12-3/TRBV12-4 TGTGCCAGCAATCCACAGGGGGCGGCGGCTTTCTTT CASNPQGAAAFF
TRBJ1-1 - - TRBV3-1 TGTGCCAGCAGCCAAGCCGCGGGGGGCTCTCAAGCTTTCTTT CASSQAAGGSQAFF
TRBJ1-5 TRBD1 - TRBV12-3/TRBV12-4 TGTGCCAGCAGACCCGGGGGACAGGGAGGCAATCAGCCCCAGCATTTT CASRPGGQGGNQPQHF
TRBJ2-7 - - TRBV7-9 TGTGCCAGCAGCACGTATGTGGACGAGCAGTACTTC CASSTYVDEQYF